This TCR beta chain was captured by sequencing in a study of blood T cells in healthy people across ages. Study-level results: With naive T cell percentage, TCR beta diversity showed a strong correlation.

Remarks on this clonotype: What it binds is unknown.

The CDR3 has 17 residues. A second 7 to 11 cycle PCR used barcoded and J-beta primers. Every molecule of cDNA carried a tag from a template-switch adaptor with 12 random nucleotides. TCRdb redid the calling of the 5' RACE reads with MiXCR, one entry per CDR3 protein. This sample has fewer than 1,200,000 distinct CDR3 sequences, with about 25% found just once. The sample was also linked to a second study, of T cells of mothers and their children.

Sequencing input: blood. The sequence was obtained from a girl aged 2 to 9 in good health. The chain joins TRBV21-1 to TRBJ2-7; TRBD1, as called in the table, went unchecked against the DNA. TRBV21-1 corresponds to a pseudogene. This chain's CDR3 is CASSKDPGVHFIYEQYF. CDR3 DNA sequence: TGTGCCAGCAGCAAAGATCCAGGGGTCCATTTTATCTACGAGCAGTACTTC.